The source of this TCR beta chain is a study of T cell repertoires in cytomegalovirus infection. Overall study findings and caveats: Dominant in the ex vivo response were TCR beta clonotypes restricted by HLA-C and specific for CMV.

In its sample, this clonotype was seen many times. Its target is unknown. MiXCR was run by TCRdb on the reads, yielding one entry per CDR3 protein. The sample includes roughly 46,000 distinct CDR3 sequences, about 20% of them seen just once. Germline CDR1 is SGHTA and CDR2 is FQGNSA. The CDR3 sequence is 14 residues long. Losses at the gene ends were 5 bases for V and 8 bases for J; bases not matched to a gene: 5. Sequencing was done on a sample of PBMCs, sequenced either directly or after in vitro stimulation (not recorded which). The receptor's source is a human donor in good health (CMV status not recorded). Some clones in this sample may be carry-over from other donors' samples. The J gene is TRBJ1-6, the V gene TRBV7-2; 8 positions match TRBD1. The CDR3 is CASSQDRVYSPLHF. Written as DNA, the CDR3 is TGTGCCAGCAGCCAGGACAGGGTTTATTCACCCCTCCACTTT.